These T cell receptor beta chains were read from a single sample in a study of T cells after posttransplantation cyclophosphamide. Libraries were prepared by immunoSEQ multiplex PCR; TCRdb keeps only in-frame clonotypes and omits some of them. This sample carries tens of thousands of clones, none of them present only once. Input material: PBMCs. The receptors come from a woman in her 50s in good health and a related stem cell transplant donor. CDR3s leave out the opening cysteine and the closing phenylalanine or tryptophan.

v_gene	len	j_gene	CDR3aa
TRBV12-3/TRBV12-4	12	TRBJ1-3	ASSQAVSGNTIY
TRBV27	15	TRBJ1-1	ASSFSMGQGSDTEAF
TRBV9	13	TRBJ2-1	ASSAPGQGPNEQF
TRBV2	10	TRBJ2-1	AGRDRDYEQF
TRBV28	11	TRBJ1-1	ASSPGWPTEAF
TRBV7-2	13	TRBJ2-5	ASSLSSGRQETQY
TRBV9	14	TRBJ2-7	ASSALLAGGVDEQY
TRBV7-9	13	TRBJ2-3	ASSFGFIITDTQY
TRBV24-1	11	TRBJ2-7	ATSDDTTYEQY
TRBV7-9	14	TRBJ2-3	ASSPLGTGGTDTQY
TRBV4-1	12	TRBJ1-5	ASSQEDRDQPQH
TRBV18	18	TRBJ2-1	ASSSVSGGLAGGSYNEQF
TRBV7-9	12	TRBJ2-1	ASNRGTSYNEQF
TRBV5-1	14	TRBJ2-3	ASSVTGGREADTQY
TRBV7-9	10	TRBJ2-2	ASSSNTGELF
TRBV11-2	14	TRBJ1-3	ASSVTGYFSGNTIY
TRBV6-4	13	TRBJ2-7	ASSATSGRFNEQY
TRBV6-5	12	TRBJ1-2	ASSPPPGTAGYT
TRBV27	17	TRBJ1-5	ASSLGFRDSLGSISPQH
TRBV28	15	TRBJ2-4	ASIGTVGGSAKNIQY
TRBV7-2	15	TRBJ1-2	ASSPFRVWYFRNGYT
TRBV5-1	13	TRBJ1-2	ASSLGEGAQGGYT
TRBV11-2	16	TRBJ2-1	ASSFGTRLLPTYNEQF
TRBV7-9	17	TRBJ1-6	ASELPGQGDQGWNSPLH
TRBV19	12	TRBJ1-1	ASSIVKRGTEAF
TRBV13	15	TRBJ2-1	ASSLAASGRALNEQF
TRBV12-3/TRBV12-4	12	TRBJ2-1	ASSFSLVPNEQF
TRBV25-1	14	TRBJ1-1	ASSERAGGKGTEAF
TRBV5-1	13	TRBJ2-1	ASKQFGGGYNEQF
TRBV5-1	12	TRBJ1-2	ASSLESGDYGYT
TRBV10-3	12	TRBJ1-5	AISEDSANQPQH
TRBV28	14	TRBJ2-7	ASSLMAVPNHYEQY
TRBV13	13	TRBJ1-1	ASSLGSGVNTEAF
TRBV6-2/TRBV6-3	13	TRBJ2-7	ASRQAGDRSREQY
TRBV5-6	15	TRBJ2-7	ASSLGSAGYSSYEQY
TRBV12-3/TRBV12-4	13	TRBJ1-5	ASSPAAYSNQPQH
TRBV19	14	TRBJ2-1	ASSRRDGLVNNEQF